The present TCR beta chain was sequenced within a study of T-cell reconstitution after alpha-beta-depleted transplantation in children. V lost 3 bases to trimming and J lost 3 bases, with 5 bases between them. The length of the CDR3 is 12 residues. Germline V CDR1 and CDR2: SGDLS, YYNGEE. Unique molecular identifiers were used in preparing the TCRbeta library. Each CDR3 protein is one row after TCRdb ran MiXCR on the PCR reads. The data hold about 210,000 distinct CDR3 sequences, with 17% observed a single time. The rearrangement joins TRBV9 to TRBJ2-3; D not certain. The starting material was PBMCs, mostly from graft donor cells, obtained 360 days after TCRalphabeta/CD19-depleted stem cell transplant. This receptor was taken from a male patient under 10 years old who had a stem cell transplant for acute lymphoblastic leukemia, so the T cells may come from the graft donor. The CDR3, as DNA: TGTGCCAGCAGCGGGAATACAGATACGCAGTATTTT. It codes for CASSGNTDTQYF.